The 16 T cell receptor beta chains listed next were all sequenced from one sample in a study of T cells in Graves' hyperthyroidism and ophthalmopathy. Authors of the study amplified TCR beta CDR3 regions from RNA transcripts. HTBI primers were the set used in a first-round RT-PCR of the TCR CDR3. TCRdb called the multiplex PCR reads again in MiXCR, with one record for every CDR3 protein. Among a few hundred thousand distinct CDR3 sequences listed, about 15% were seen once. Specimen: blood. These receptors were collected from a woman aged 25 to 39 with Graves' hyperthyroidism.

This clonotype appeared a few times. This sequence joins TRBV7-2 and TRBJ2-1, with 9 bases identical to TRBD2. The V segment lost 3 bases and the J segment 7 bases; nucleotides outside the gene matches: 4. Germline CDR1 is SGHTA and CDR2 is FQGNSA. CDR3 length equals 14 residues. CDR3 sequence (DNA): TGTACCAGCAGCTTGGCTAGCGGGGTGAATGAGCAGTTCTTC. Translation gives CTSSLASGVNEQFF.

In this sample, this clonotype turned up many times. The CDR3 reads CASRQGEGTEAFF. Here the CDR3 DNA reads TGTGCCAGCAGACAGGGTGAAGGCACTGAAGCTTTCTTT. The J gene is TRBJ1-1, the V gene TRBV12-3 or TRBV12-4; maybe TRBD1 (6 bases). The CDR3 sequence is 13 residues long. V shed 6 bases and J shed 4 bases, with 12 bases lying between them.

This clonotype was seen a few times. The chain recombines TRBV4-1 with TRBJ2-7; TRBD1 might be the D (5 bases). Trimming cost V 3 bases and J 3 bases, with 12 bases left between them. The germline V gene has CDR1 MGHRA and CDR2 YSYEKL. The CDR3 sequence is 14 residues long. The CDR3 loop is CASSQITGNYEQYF. CDR3 DNA sequence: TGCGCCAGCAGCCAGATAACAGGAAACTACGAGCAGTACTTC.

This clonotype was seen repeatedly, ten times or more. CDR3 sequence: CATKEDGQETQYF. The CDR3 bases are TGTGCCACCAAAGAGGACGGGCAAGAGACCCAGTACTTC. The chain has TRBV24-1 and TRBJ2-5; D remains ambiguous. CDR1 and CDR2 (germline): KGHDR, SFDVKD. Trimming took off 8 bases at V and 2 bases at J, with 11 bases between the two ends. The CDR3 loop spans 13 amino acids.

This clonotype was recorded many times. CDR3: CASSAAVSYEQYF. As DNA, the CDR3 is TGTGCCAGCAGTGCCGCGGTTTCCTACGAGCAGTACTTC. The V and J genes are TRBV28 and TRBJ2-7; D remains unclear. This CDR3 spans 13 amino acids. Germline CDR1 MDHEN, CDR2 SYDVKM. V was cut by 5 bases and J by 1 base, with 9 bases left in between.

The chain couples TRBV20-1 to TRBJ2-7; D unresolved. Germline lookup yields CDR1 DFQATT and CDR2 SNEGSKA (reference sequence). The CDR3 runs to 14 residues. V dropped 3 bases and J dropped 2 bases, with 14 bases sitting between them. This CDR3 reads CSASNSRSAYEQYF. DNA for the CDR3: TGCAGTGCTAGTAATAGTAGGAGTGCCTACGAGCAGTACTTC.

The V and J genes are TRBV7-9 and TRBJ2-6; D unclear. The CDR3 is 15 amino acids. Trimming stripped 3 bases from V and 0 bases from J, with 6 bases between. CDR1 is SEHNR and CDR2 is FQNEAQ in the germline V gene (reference sequence). This CDR3 reads CASSFPPSGANVLTF. CDR3 in DNA: TGTGCCAGCAGCTTCCCCCCCTCTGGGGCCAACGTCCTGACTTTC.

A note on this clonotype: The germline gene is not matched at one end of the junction; a read error may be the cause. The chain couples TRBV12-3 or TRBV12-4 to TRBJ1-4; TRBD1 matches at 10 bases. CDR3 length: 13 residues. CDR3 nucleotides: TGTACCAGCAGTTCAACGACAGGGGGCATACTGTTTTTT. Translating it yields CTSSSTTGGILFF.

The gene calls are TRBV18 and TRBJ2-1, with TRBD2 matching 11 bases. CDR3 length equals 17 residues. Trimming at V came to 3 bases and at J to 0 bases, leaving 4 bases not matched to a gene. In germline, CDR1 is KGHSH, CDR2 LQKENI. Here the CDR3 DNA reads TGTGCCAGCTCACCTGGGACTAGCGGTAACTCCTACAATGAGCAGTTCTTC. Residues: CASSPGTSGNSYNEQFF.

A few counts support this clonotype. The CDR3 nucleotides read TGTGCCAGCAGACGGACAGGGGTCGAAGCTTTCTTT. Amino acid sequence: CASRRTGVEAFF. The genes are TRBV6-2 or TRBV6-3 and TRBJ1-1, with 9 bases lining up with TRBD1. This CDR3 is 12 amino acids long. V gave up 6 bases and J gave up 8 bases; unmatched junction bases: 4. Germline V gives CDR1 MNHEY, CDR2 SVGEGT.

This clonotype was recorded many times. The CDR3, as DNA: TGTGCCAGCAGTTACTCAGTCGGGACAGGGGGCGACGAGCAGTACTTC. Residues: CASSYSVGTGGDEQYF. The chain joins TRBV6-5 to TRBJ2-7, with 12 positions matching TRBD1. The CDR3 length is 16 residues. Unmatched junction bases numbered 5, after V lost 0 bases and J lost 5 bases. Germline assignment: CDR1 MNHEY and CDR2 SVGAGI.

The chain joins TRBV5-6 to TRBJ1-1; D is unclear. Germline CDR1 and CDR2: SGHDT and YYEEEE. The CDR3 contains 12 residues. The ends were cut back, 4 bases at V and 6 bases at J, with 10 bases in the middle. The CDR3 DNA sequence: TGTGCCAGCAGCCATTCCGGGGCTGAAGCTTTCTTT. Its translation: CASSHSGAEAFF.

The table lists this clonotype with a few counts. V and J are TRBV18 and TRBJ2-2, with D unresolved. CDR3 length: 17 residues. The germline CDR1 and CDR2 sequences are KGHSH and LQKENI. Trimming took 6 bases from V and 0 from J, leaving 17 bases between them. CDR3 nucleotides: TGTGCCAGCTCTCGGGCCGCTACGGACGCGAACACCGGGGAGCTGTTTTTT. Translation gives CASSRAATDANTGELFF.

The sample holds many counts of this clonotype. The V gene is TRBV3-1, the J gene TRBJ2-7, with D possibly being TRBD2 (5 bases). The V and J ends lost 4 bases and 6 bases respectively, with 13 bases between them. In germline, CDR1 is LGHDT, CDR2 YNNKEL (reference sequence). The CDR3 is 13 amino acids. Here the CDR3 reads CASSPPPGTEQYF. The CDR3 DNA reads TGTGCCAGCAGCCCCCCCCCGGGAACCGAGCAGTACTTC.

This clonotype was observed at least ten times. The V gene is TRBV7-7, the J gene TRBJ2-1; 8 bases align to TRBD2. Germline CDR1 and CDR2: SSHAT and FNYEAQ (reference sequence). This CDR3 is 14 amino acids long. CDR3 DNA: TGTGCTAGCGGACCGTTAGCGGGGAACAATGAGCAGTTCTTC. It is translated as CASGPLAGNNEQFF.

Ten or more counts support this clonotype. The chain links TRBV28 to TRBJ1-1; 9 bases match TRBD1. The CDR3 sequence is 13 residues long. Trimming removed 4 bases from V and 6 bases from J; junction bases left unmatched: 3. CDR1 MDHEN and CDR2 SYDVKM come from the germline V gene. In DNA form, the CDR3 reads TGTGCCAGCAGTTCCGGACAGGGGCCTGAAGCTTTCTTT. Translation: CASSSGQGPEAFF.